A single sample is the source of the 19 T cell receptor beta chains below, sequenced in a study of cytotoxic CD8 clonotypes in ibrutinib-treated CLL. TCRdb's copy holds only in-frame clones and misses some; the assay was immunoSEQ multiplex PCR. The sample has 150,000 or so clones, about 88% seen once; the top ten hold 3%. The sequenced sample was PBMCs, obtained at disease progression, from a patient treated with ibrutinib. The receptors originated from a human donor with chronic lymphocytic leukemia.

The V and J genes are TRBV5-5 and TRBJ2-7, with a tentative D call TRBD2 (5 bases). Trimming took off 0 bases at V and 7 bases at J, with 5 bases between the two ends. The length of the CDR3 is 11 residues. From germline, CDR1 is SGHKS and CDR2 YYEKEE (reference sequence). Written as DNA, the CDR3 is TGTGCCAGCAGCTTGGGCGGGGAGCAGTACTTC. Translation gives CASSLGGEQYF.

The CDR3 region is CAISDRTSSSYEQYF. CDR3 coding DNA: TGTGCCATCAGTGACAGGACTAGCAGCTCCTACGAGCAGTACTTC. The chain has TRBV10-3 and TRBJ2-7; 8 bases are a match to TRBD2. The junction had 4 bases not matched to a gene; V was cut back by 3 bases and J by 0 bases. The germline CDR1 and CDR2 sequences are ENHRY and SYGVKD. CDR3 size: 15 residues.

This clone was seen only once. This sequence joins TRBV11-2 and TRBJ2-7, with TRBD2 matching over 9 bases. Germline V gives CDR1 SGHAT, CDR2 FQNNGV. The V gene end was trimmed by 3 bases and the J gene end by 12 bases; junction bases not matched to a gene: 9. CDR3 size: 13 residues. CDR3 in DNA: TGTGCCAGCAGCTTGGGCGCGGGGGGGAAGCCGTACTTC. This translates into CASSLGAGGKPYF. Filled out from reference TRBV11-2 and TRBJ2-7, the complete variable domain reads EAGVAQSPRYKIIEKRQSVAFWCNPISGHATLYWYQQILGQGPKLLIQFQNNGVVDDSQLPKDRFSAERLKGVDSTLKIQPAKLEDSAVYLCASSLGAGGKPYFGPGTRLTVT.

The V and J genes are TRBV19 and TRBJ2-6; the D gene is possibly TRBD1 (6 bases). The germline V gene has CDR1 LNHDA and CDR2 SQIVND (reference sequence). V shed 9 bases and J shed 0 bases, with 15 bases lying between them. This CDR3 is 16 amino acids long. As DNA, the CDR3 is TGTGCCAGCCAGTATAGGGGGTTCTCTGGGGCCAACGTCCTGACTTTC. Encoded protein: CASQYRGFSGANVLTF.

This chain connects TRBV5-1 to TRBJ2-1, with D possibly TRBD2 on 5 matching bases. Germline loops: CDR1 SGHRS, CDR2 YFSETQ. V shed 0 bases and J shed 5 bases, with 9 bases lying between them. CDR3 length: 14 amino acids. CDR3 protein: CASSLARGHNEQFF. As DNA, the CDR3 is TGCGCCAGCAGCTTGGCCCGCGGGCACAATGAGCAGTTCTTC.

The table lists this clone with a count of one. This sequence joins TRBV7-9 and TRBJ2-1; a possible D gene is TRBD2 (6 bases). The V end lost 0 bases, the J end lost 0 bases, and 15 bases lay between the germline ends. The CDR3 is 18 residues long. CDR1 is SEHNR and CDR2 is FQNEAQ in the germline V gene (reference sequence). The CDR3 nucleotides read TGTGCCAGCAGCTTAGCTTGGGAGGTGGGGAGCTCCTACAATGAGCAGTTCTTC. This gives the protein CASSLAWEVGSSYNEQFF.

This chain links TRBV19 with TRBJ2-5, with TRBD1 identical over 9 bases. Trimming cost V 1 base and J 1 base; bases outside gene matches: 4. The CDR3 covers 16 residues. The V gene's germline CDR1 is LNHDA and CDR2 SQIVND (reference sequence). CDR3 sequence reads: CASSIGTGATQETQYF. CDR3 in DNA: TGTGCCAGTAGTATAGGGACAGGGGCTACCCAAGAGACCCAGTACTTC.

This chain connects TRBV11-3 to TRBJ1-3; D not resolved. The germline gives CDR1 SGHNT, CDR2 YENEEA. This CDR3 has 18 amino acids. The germline V and J ends were trimmed by 1 base and 0 bases, with 16 bases remaining between them. Written as DNA, the CDR3 is TGTGCCAGCAGCTTAGTAGGTACAGCCTCAGCCTCTGGAAACACCATATATTTT. Amino acids: CASSLVGTASASGNTIYF.

The J gene is TRBJ2-2, the V gene TRBV9, with D possibly being TRBD1 or TRBD2 (5 bases each). The germline V gene encodes CDR1 SGDLS and CDR2 YYNGEE. V was shortened by 0 bases and J by 6 bases, with 18 bases between the two germline ends. This CDR3 has 17 residues. The CDR3 DNA follows: TGTGCCAGCAGCGTAGGGGGGAGCACCCAAGTACCCGGGGAGCTGTTTTTT. Its protein is CASSVGGSTQVPGELFF.

This clone has just one count. This rearrangement joins TRBV4-1 to TRBJ1-5; D is undetermined. Between the trimmed V and J ends, which lost 0 bases and 9 bases, there was a span of 24 bases. The germline CDR1 and CDR2 sequences are MGHRA and YSYEKL. This CDR3 has 18 amino acids. This chain's CDR3 is CASSQDLEREAIGWPQHF. As DNA, the CDR3 is TGCGCCAGCAGCCAAGATCTGGAAAGGGAGGCGATTGGATGGCCCCAGCATTTT.

The gene calls are TRBV6-1 and TRBJ1-1; TRBD1 might be the D (6 bases). This CDR3 contains 13 residues. CDR1 and CDR2 (germline): MNHNS, SASEGT. V lost 3 bases and J 6 bases, leaving 11 bases between the germline ends. CDR3 amino acids: CASSEFKGAEAFF. The CDR3 nucleotides are TGTGCCAGCAGTGAGTTCAAGGGGGCTGAAGCTTTCTTT.

The V call is TRBV5-6, the J call TRBJ2-3; maybe TRBD1 (6 bases). The CDR3 runs 15 residues. Germline V gives CDR1 SGHDT, CDR2 YYEEEE. Between the trimmed V and J ends, which lost 1 base and 3 bases, there was a span of 12 bases. CDR3 sequence reads: CASSLWAGVTDTQYF. Here the CDR3 DNA reads TGTGCCAGCAGCTTGTGGGCAGGGGTAACAGATACGCAGTATTTT. The full variable domain, in which reference TRBV5-6 and TRBJ2-3 provide the parts outside the CDR3, is DAGVTQSPTHLIKTRGQQVTLRCSPKSGHDTVSWYQQALGQGPQFIFQYYEEEERQRGNFPDRFSGHQFPNYSSELNVNALLLGDSALYLCASSLWAGVTDTQYFGPGTRLTVL.

This sequence joins TRBV7-2 and TRBJ2-7; a possible D gene is TRBD1 (8 bases). Germline V lookup: CDR1 SGHTA, CDR2 FQGNSA. The CDR3 totals 13 residues. V lost 5 bases, J lost 6 bases, and 14 bases lay in between. The CDR3 sequence is CASSPGGGGEQYF. The CDR3 DNA reads as TGTGCCAGCAGCCCAGGGGGCGGGGGCGAGCAGTACTTC.

The chain couples TRBV2 to TRBJ1-1; D possibly corresponds to TRBD1 (5 bases). CDR3 size: 13 residues. Germline assignment: CDR1 SNHLY and CDR2 FYNNEI. V lost 10 bases and J 4 bases, leaving 16 bases between the germline ends. CDR3 region: CANLGPLGTEAFF. For the CDR3, the DNA is TGTGCCAATCTGGGACCCCTGGGCACTGAAGCTTTCTTT.

The CDR3 is CASSETRLAGSPRETQYF. CDR3 DNA sequence: TGTGCCAGCAGTGAAACCCGACTAGCGGGAAGTCCGAGAGAGACCCAGTACTTC. The V and J genes are TRBV2 and TRBJ2-5; 11 bases align to TRBD2. The germline CDR1 and CDR2 sequences are SNHLY and FYNNEI. The CDR3 contains 18 residues. Trimming at V came to 2 bases and at J to 4 bases, leaving 12 bases not matched to a gene.

The rearrangement links TRBV6-1 to TRBJ2-7; D remains unclear. Germline V lookup: CDR1 MNHNS, CDR2 SASEGT. The V end was cut by 5 bases, the J end by 0 bases, with 14 bases between. This CDR3 region has 15 residues. The CDR3 region has the DNA TGTGCCAGCAGTCCATTTCGGCCAAGCTCCTACGAGCAGTACTTC. Translating gives CASSPFRPSSYEQYF.

The rearrangement links TRBV19 to TRBJ1-1; D not certain. This CDR3 comprises 15 residues. V lost 4 bases and J lost 5, with 17 bases in between. Germline assignment: CDR1 LNHDA and CDR2 SQIVND (reference sequence). This CDR3 is CASSNYLSGETEAFF. The CDR3 nucleotides read TGTGCCAGTAGTAATTACCTCTCCGGGGAGACTGAAGCTTTCTTT.

The chain employs TRBV5-6 and TRBJ2-1; 7 nucleotides match TRBD2. V was clipped by 2 bases and J by 2 bases; unmatched bases: 4. This CDR3 has 15 residues. CDR1 is SGHDT and CDR2 is YYEEEE in the germline V gene. CDR3 protein: CASSFAGAPYNEQFF. CDR3 sequence (DNA): TGTGCCAGCAGCTTTGCGGGAGCTCCCTACAATGAGCAGTTCTTC. Variable domain in full (rest from reference TRBV5-6 and TRBJ2-1): DAGVTQSPTHLIKTRGQQVTLRCSPKSGHDTVSWYQQALGQGPQFIFQYYEEEERQRGNFPDRFSGHQFPNYSSELNVNALLLGDSALYLCASSFAGAPYNEQFFGPGTRLTVL.

CDR3 sequence: CSVGQKYGYTF. For the CDR3, the DNA is TGCAGCGTTGGACAGAAGTATGGCTACACCTTC. The V gene is TRBV29-1, the J gene TRBJ1-2, with D maybe TRBD1 (5 bases). V was cut by 4 bases and J by 5 bases, with 8 bases left in between. CDR3 length equals 11 residues. Germline loops: CDR1 SQVTM, CDR2 ANQGSEA.